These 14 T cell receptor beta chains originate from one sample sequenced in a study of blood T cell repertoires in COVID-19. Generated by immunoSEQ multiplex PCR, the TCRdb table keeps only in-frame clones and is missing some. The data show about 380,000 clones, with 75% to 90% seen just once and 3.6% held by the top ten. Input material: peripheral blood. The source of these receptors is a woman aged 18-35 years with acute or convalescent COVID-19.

The CDR3 nucleotides are TGTGCCAGTAGTCACGTCGCCGGGACAAGTTATGGCTACACCTTC. Protein: CASSHVAGTSYGYTF. The chain carries TRBV19 and TRBJ1-2; tentatively, D is TRBD1 (6 bases). The germline V gene has CDR1 LNHDA and CDR2 SQIVND (reference sequence). There are 15 residues in the CDR3. V was cut by 5 bases and J by 5 bases, with 18 bases left in between.

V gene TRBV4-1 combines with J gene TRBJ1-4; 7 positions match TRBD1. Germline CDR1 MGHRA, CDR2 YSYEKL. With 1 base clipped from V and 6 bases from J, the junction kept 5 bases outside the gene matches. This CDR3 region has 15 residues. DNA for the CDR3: TGCGCCAGCAGCCAAGCGACAGGGCCATATGAAAAACTGTTTTTT. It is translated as CASSQATGPYEKLFF.

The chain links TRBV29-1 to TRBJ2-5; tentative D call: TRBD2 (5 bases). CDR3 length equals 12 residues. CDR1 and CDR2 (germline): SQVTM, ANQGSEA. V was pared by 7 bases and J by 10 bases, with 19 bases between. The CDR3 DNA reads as TGCAGCGGAAAGGGAGCCCGGACGGACCAGTACTTC. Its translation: CSGKGARTDQYF.

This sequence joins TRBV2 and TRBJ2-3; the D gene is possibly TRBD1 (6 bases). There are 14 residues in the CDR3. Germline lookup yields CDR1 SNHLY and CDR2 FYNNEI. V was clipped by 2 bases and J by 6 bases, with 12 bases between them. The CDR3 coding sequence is TGTGCCAGCAGTGAACCTGATAGGGGGGATACGCAGTATTTT. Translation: CASSEPDRGDTQYF.

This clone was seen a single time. The CDR3 reads CASRPDSVSGNTEAFF. The CDR3 coding sequence is TGTGCCAGCAGGCCGGACAGCGTGTCAGGGAACACTGAAGCTTTCTTT. The V gene is TRBV3-1 (or the pseudogene TRBV3-2), the J gene TRBJ1-1; TRBD1 might be the D (6 bases). This CDR3 has 16 amino acids. V dropped 6 bases and J dropped 1 base, with 18 bases sitting between them. Germline V gene sequence: CDR1 LGHDT, CDR2 YNNKEL (reference sequence).

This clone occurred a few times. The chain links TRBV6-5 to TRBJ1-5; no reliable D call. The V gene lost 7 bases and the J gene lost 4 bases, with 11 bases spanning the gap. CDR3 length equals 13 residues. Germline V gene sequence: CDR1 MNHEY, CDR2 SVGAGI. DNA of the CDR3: TGTGCCAGCACATGGCAGAATAATCAGCCCCAGCATTTT. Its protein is CASTWQNNQPQHF.

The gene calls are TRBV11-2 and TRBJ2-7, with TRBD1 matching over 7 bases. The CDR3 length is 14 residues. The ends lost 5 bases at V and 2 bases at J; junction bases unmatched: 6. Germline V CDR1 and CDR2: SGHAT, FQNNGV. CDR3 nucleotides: TGTGCCAGCAGCGTAAGAGGGACAGCCTACGAGCAGTACTTC. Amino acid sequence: CASSVRGTAYEQYF.

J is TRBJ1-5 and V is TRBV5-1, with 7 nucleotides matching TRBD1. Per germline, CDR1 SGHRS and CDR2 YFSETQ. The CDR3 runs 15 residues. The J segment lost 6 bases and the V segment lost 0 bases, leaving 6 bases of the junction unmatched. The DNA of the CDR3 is TGCGCCAGCAGCTTGGAGGGGGCGGCTAGTCAGCCCCAGCATTTT. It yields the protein CASSLEGAASQPQHF.

In DNA, the CDR3 is TGTGCCAGCAGTTCCTTCGGGACAGGGAATGAAAAACTGTTTTTT. The encoded protein is CASSSFGTGNEKLFF. The chain employs TRBV6-5 and TRBJ1-4, with 9 bases lining up with TRBD1. The length of the CDR3 is 15 residues. CDR1 MNHEY and CDR2 SVGAGI come from the germline V gene. Trimming took 4 bases from V and 5 from J; bases not matched to a gene: 5.

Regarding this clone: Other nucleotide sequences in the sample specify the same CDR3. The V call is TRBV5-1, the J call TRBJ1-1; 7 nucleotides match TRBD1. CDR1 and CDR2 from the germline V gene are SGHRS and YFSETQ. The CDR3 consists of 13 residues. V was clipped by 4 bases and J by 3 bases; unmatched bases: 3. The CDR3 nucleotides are TGCGCCAGCAGCCTCACAGGGGACACTGAAGCTTTCTTT. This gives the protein CASSLTGDTEAFF.

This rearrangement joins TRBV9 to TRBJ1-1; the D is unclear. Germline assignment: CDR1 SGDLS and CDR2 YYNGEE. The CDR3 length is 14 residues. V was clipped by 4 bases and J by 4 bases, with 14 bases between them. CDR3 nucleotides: TGTGCCAGCAGCCAAAGCGGGGTTCCCACTGAAGCTTTCTTT. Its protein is CASSQSGVPTEAFF.

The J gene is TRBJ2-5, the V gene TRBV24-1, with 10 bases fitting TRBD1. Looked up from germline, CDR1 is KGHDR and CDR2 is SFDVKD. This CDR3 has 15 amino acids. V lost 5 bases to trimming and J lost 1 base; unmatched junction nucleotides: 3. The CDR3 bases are TGTGCCACCAGTGTGGGACAGGGGCGCCAAGAGACCCAGTACTTC. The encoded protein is CATSVGQGRQETQYF.

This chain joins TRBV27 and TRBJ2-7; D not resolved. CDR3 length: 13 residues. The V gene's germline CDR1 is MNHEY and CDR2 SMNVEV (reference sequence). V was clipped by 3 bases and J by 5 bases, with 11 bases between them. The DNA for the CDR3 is TGTGCCAGCAGTTTTACCTCGGTGGACGAGCAGTACTTC. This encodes CASSFTSVDEQYF.

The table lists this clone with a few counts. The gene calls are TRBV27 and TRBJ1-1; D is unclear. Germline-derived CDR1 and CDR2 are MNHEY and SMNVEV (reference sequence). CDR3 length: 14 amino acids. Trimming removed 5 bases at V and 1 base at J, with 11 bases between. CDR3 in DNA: TGTGCCAGCAGTCCCCCCCGCGGGAACACTGAAGCTTTCTTT. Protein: CASSPPRGNTEAFF.